The entry below describes one T cell receptor (beta chain). These data come from a study of blood T cell repertoires in COVID-19. In the original analysis: From reference gene primer amplification, estimates of nucleated cell counts were derived. This table comes from immunoSEQ multiplex PCR, and its TCRdb copy is limited to in-frame clones, with some not included. D and trimming were read from the DNA, whereas the V and J calls and clone size are those reported in that table. The table lists 100,000 or so clones, 84% of them singletons, with less than 5% in the top ten. This CDR3 has 12 amino acids. Trimming took off 5 bases at V and 7 bases at J, with 11 bases between the two ends.

V is TRBV12-3 or TRBV12-4 and J is TRBJ1-2, with D hard to call. Sequencing was done on a sample of peripheral blood. The receptor was derived from a human donor in a cohort sampled during active COVID-19. The CDR3 spells CASSPGYTGYTF. CDR3 bases: TGTGCCAGCAGTCCAGGTTATACTGGCTACACCTTC.